What follows is one TCR beta chain and its context. V was shortened by 0 bases and J by 0 bases, with 11 bases between the two germline ends. This CDR3 contains 16 residues. CDR1 and CDR2 (germline): MGHRA, YSYEKL. This sample stems from a study of blood T cells in healthy people across ages. PCR was performed a second time for roughly 6 to 12 cycles using a sample-barcoded 5' primer and a J-beta primer mix. Via MiXCR, TCRdb re-called the 5' RACE reads, giving one row per CDR3 protein. The repertoire holds 1.5 million to 2 million distinct CDR3 sequences, about 35% seen once, with about 10% in the top ten.

Material for sequencing was blood. The chain carries TRBV4-1 and TRBJ1-1; no reliable D call. This receptor was identified in a woman in her thirties in good health. CDR3 sequence: CASSQDWGGMNTEAFF. DNA for the CDR3: TGCGCCAGCAGCCAAGATTGGGGAGGGATGAACACTGAAGCTTTCTTT.